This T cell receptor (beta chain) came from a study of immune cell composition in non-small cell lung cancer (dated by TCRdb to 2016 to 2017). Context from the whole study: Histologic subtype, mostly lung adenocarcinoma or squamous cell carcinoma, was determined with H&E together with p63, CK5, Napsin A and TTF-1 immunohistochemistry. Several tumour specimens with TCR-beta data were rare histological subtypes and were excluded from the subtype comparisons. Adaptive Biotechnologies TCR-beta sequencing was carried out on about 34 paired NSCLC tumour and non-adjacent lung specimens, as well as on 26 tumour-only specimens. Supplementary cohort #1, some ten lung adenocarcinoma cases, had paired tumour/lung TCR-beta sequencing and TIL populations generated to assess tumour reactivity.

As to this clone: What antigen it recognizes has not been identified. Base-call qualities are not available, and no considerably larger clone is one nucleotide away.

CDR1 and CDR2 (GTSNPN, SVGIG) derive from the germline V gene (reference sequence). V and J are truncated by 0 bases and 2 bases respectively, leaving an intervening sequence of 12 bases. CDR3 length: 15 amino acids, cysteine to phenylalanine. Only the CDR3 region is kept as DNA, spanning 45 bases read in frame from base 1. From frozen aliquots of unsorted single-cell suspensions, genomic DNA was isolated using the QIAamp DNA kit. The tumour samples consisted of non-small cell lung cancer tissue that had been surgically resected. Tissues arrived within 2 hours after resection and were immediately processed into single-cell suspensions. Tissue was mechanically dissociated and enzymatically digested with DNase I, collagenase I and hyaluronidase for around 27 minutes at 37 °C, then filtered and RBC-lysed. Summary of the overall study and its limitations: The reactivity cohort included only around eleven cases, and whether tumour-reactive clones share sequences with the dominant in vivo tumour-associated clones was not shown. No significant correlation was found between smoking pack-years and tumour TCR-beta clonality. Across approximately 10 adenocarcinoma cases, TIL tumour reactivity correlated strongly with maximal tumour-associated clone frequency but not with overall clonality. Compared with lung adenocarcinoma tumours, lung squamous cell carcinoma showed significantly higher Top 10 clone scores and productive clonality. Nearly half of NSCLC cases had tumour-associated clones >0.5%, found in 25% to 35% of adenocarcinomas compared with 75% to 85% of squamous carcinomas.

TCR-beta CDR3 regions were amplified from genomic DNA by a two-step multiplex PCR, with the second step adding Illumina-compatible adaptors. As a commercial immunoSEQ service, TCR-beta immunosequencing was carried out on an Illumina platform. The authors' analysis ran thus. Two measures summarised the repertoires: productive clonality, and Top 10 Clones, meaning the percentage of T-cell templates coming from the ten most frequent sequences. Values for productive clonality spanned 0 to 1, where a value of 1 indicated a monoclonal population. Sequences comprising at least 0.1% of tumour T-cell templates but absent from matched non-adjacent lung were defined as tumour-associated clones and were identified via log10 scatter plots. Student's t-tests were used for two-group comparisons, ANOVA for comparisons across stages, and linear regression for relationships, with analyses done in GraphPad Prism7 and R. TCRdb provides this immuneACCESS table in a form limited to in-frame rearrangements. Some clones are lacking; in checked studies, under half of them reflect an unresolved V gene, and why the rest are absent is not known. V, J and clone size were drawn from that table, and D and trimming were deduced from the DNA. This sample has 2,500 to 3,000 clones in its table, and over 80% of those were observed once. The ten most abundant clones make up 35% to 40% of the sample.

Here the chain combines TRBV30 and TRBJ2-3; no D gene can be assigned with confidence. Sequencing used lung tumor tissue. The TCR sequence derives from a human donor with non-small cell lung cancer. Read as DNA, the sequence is TGTGCCTGGAGTGTAAATGGCAGAAACACAGATACGCAGTATTTT. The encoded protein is CAWSVNGRNTDTQYF.